The sequence of this TCR beta chain was determined in a study of tumor-infiltrating lymphocytes in primary liver carcinoma. Looked up from germline, CDR1 is SGHNT and CDR2 is YYREEE (reference sequence). This CDR3 region has 15 residues. The study co-extracted DNA and RNA from around 20-30 mg of unsorted bulk tissue. Turning to this clonotype: This may come from a read error, since a much larger clone is one base off.

Production of TCR beta cDNA used around 500 ng total RNA together with a constant-region primer. TCR beta libraries came from three nested multiplex PCR rounds using slightly modified ARM-PCR. Forward primers for TRBV1-TRBV30 and a C-beta reverse primer served the first two PCR rounds, at 10 cycles each. Each CDR3 protein is one row after TCRdb ran MiXCR on the multiplex PCR reads. The data show about 97,000 distinct CDR3 sequences, about 63% seen once. This TCR was recovered from a woman aged 55-70 years with primary liver carcinoma and hepatitis B virus infection. The sample taken for sequencing was liver tumor tissue from sampling region 2. Subset noted: tumor region T2, inferior pole. This rearrangement joins TRBV5-4 to TRBJ1-2; D is ambiguous. CDR3 protein: CASSLWGAGDYVYTF. In DNA form, the CDR3 reads TGTGCCAGCAGCTTATGGGGAGCCGGAGACTATGTCTACACCTTC.